One and the same sample provided the 3 T cell receptor beta chains below, sequenced in a study of T cells in Graves' hyperthyroidism and ophthalmopathy. The CDR3 regions of TCR beta were amplified from RNA transcripts. With the HTBI primer set, the TCR CDR3 went through a first round of RT-PCR. TCRdb re-analysed the multiplex PCR reads in MiXCR, keeping a single row per CDR3 protein. Of 470,000 or so distinct CDR3 sequences detected, 20% to 25% appear once; the ten largest clones hold 26%. Sequenced: blood. These receptors were obtained from a man aged 18 to 29 with Graves' hyperthyroidism.

This clonotype was seen at least ten times. V is TRBV12-3 or TRBV12-4 and J is TRBJ1-1; D is ambiguous. The CDR3 is 13 residues long. V was pared by 2 bases and J by 8 bases, with 12 bases between. CDR3 protein: CASSLIYGEEAFF. CDR3 sequence (DNA): TGTGCCAGCAGTTTAATTTATGGCGAGGAAGCTTTCTTT.

In its sample, this clonotype was seen many times. Written as DNA, the CDR3 is TGTGCCAGCAGTTACTCAGGGGGCCTATCCTACGAGCAGTACTTC. It encodes CASSYSGGLSYEQYF. The chain has TRBV6-5 and TRBJ2-7; 7 bases agree with TRBD1. Per the germline V gene, CDR1 is MNHEY and CDR2 is SVGAGI. CDR3 length: 15 amino acids. V trimming: 0 bases; J trimming: 1 base; junction bases outside the gene matches: 3.

Many counts were recorded for this clonotype. An end of the junction differs from the germline gene, which may be a read error. This chain connects TRBV2 to TRBJ2-2; possible D gene TRBD2, 6 bases. Germline V gene lookup returns CDR1 SNHLY and CDR2 FYNNEI. The CDR3 has 16 residues. CDR3 bases: TGTGCCAGCAGGGAAGGGACTTACCTGAACACCGGGGAGCTGTTTTTT. The encoded protein is CASREGTYLNTGELFF.